The rows below give T cell receptor beta chains drawn from one sample of a study of T cells after posttransplantation cyclophosphamide. Some clones are missing from TCRdb's copy, which holds only in-frame ones; the method was immunoSEQ multiplex PCR. Observed in the sample are almost 35,000 clones, none of them singletons. The sample consisted of PBMCs. The receptors come from a woman in her 50s in good health and a related stem cell transplant donor. Each CDR3 is given with its conserved first and last residue. Each record gives: CDR3 length, D gene, clone size, V gene, J gene, CDR3 DNA, CDR3 protein. A D gene is named only where the DNA matches it firmly. Size is stated for part of the rows, as once, few or many counts, or as a class when the clone is expanded.

length: 12; D: NA; size: many; V: TRBV5-1; J: TRBJ1-1; DNA: TGCGCCACCCCTCCCGGGGTCACTGAAGCTTTCTTT; CDR3: CATPPGVTEAFF
length: 17; D: TRBD1; size: many; V: TRBV27; J: TRBJ1-5; DNA: TGTGCCAGCAGTCAGACCCTACGGGACAGAAGCGGACAGCCCCAGCATTTT; CDR3: CASSQTLRDRSGQPQHF
length: 15; D: NA; size: many; V: TRBV4-1; J: TRBJ1-1; DNA: TGCGCCAGCAGCCAAGGTGTCGGGGAGAACACTGAAGCTTTCTTT; CDR3: CASSQGVGENTEAFF
length: 15; D: NA; size: many; V: TRBV7-8; J: TRBJ1-2; DNA: TGTGCCAGCAGCCCACCAGACAGAATTATAACTGGCTACACCTTC; CDR3: CASSPPDRIITGYTF
length: 16; D: TRBD1; size: few; V: TRBV18; J: TRBJ1-2; DNA: TGTGCCAGCTCACGTTCCGGGACAGAAGCTAACTATGGCTACACCTTC; CDR3: CASSRSGTEANYGYTF
length: 13; D: NA; size: many; V: TRBV5-1; J: TRBJ2-7; DNA: TGCGCCAGCATCTGGGGGGTCTCCTACGAGCAGTACTTC; CDR3: CASIWGVSYEQYF
length: 14; D: NA; size: many; V: TRBV10-1; J: TRBJ2-7; DNA: TGCGCCAGCAGTGGCGGTGACGGTGTCTACGAGCAGTACTTC; CDR3: CASSGGDGVYEQYF
length: 14; D: NA; size: many; V: TRBV10-2; J: TRBJ1-1; DNA: TGCGCCAGCAGAGCACAGGGATCGAACACTGAAGCTTTCTTT; CDR3: CASRAQGSNTEAFF
length: 11; D: TRBD1; size: many; V: TRBV19; J: TRBJ2-1; DNA: TGTGCCAGTGGACAGGGGAATGAGCAGTTCTTC; CDR3: CASGQGNEQFF
length: 16; D: TRBD2; size: few; V: TRBV29-1; J: TRBJ2-7; DNA: TGCAGCGTTCAAGGGGGGCCTAGCGGGAATACCTACGAGCAGTACTTC; CDR3: CSVQGGPSGNTYEQYF
length: 17; D: TRBD1; size: many; V: TRBV10-3; J: TRBJ1-1; DNA: TGTGCCATCAGTACAGGGGGCGGACGTTTACGGAACACTGAAGCTTTCTTT; CDR3: CAISTGGGRLRNTEAFF
length: 15; D: TRBD1; size: few; V: TRBV18; J: TRBJ2-7; DNA: TGTGCCAGCTCAGCGTCGGGACAGAGATCGAGCGAGCAGTACTTC; CDR3: CASSASGQRSSEQYF
length: 15; D: NA; size: many; V: TRBV18; J: TRBJ1-1; DNA: TGTGCCAGCTCACCATTACGCGACAGCGGGACTGAAGCTTTCTTT; CDR3: CASSPLRDSGTEAFF
length: 16; D: TRBD2; size: few; V: TRBV7-3; J: TRBJ2-1; DNA: TGTGCCAGCAGCTTCGGCGGGAGTGGTGGCTACAATGAGCAGTTCTTC; CDR3: CASSFGGSGGYNEQFF
length: 16; D: TRBD1; size: many; V: TRBV5-1; J: TRBJ2-7; DNA: TGCGCCAGCAGCTTGGGACAGGGGAGGAGGTCTTACGAGCAGTACTTC; CDR3: CASSLGQGRRSYEQYF
length: 14; D: TRBD2; size: many; V: TRBV6-5; J: TRBJ2-7; DNA: TGTGCCAGCAGTTACTCAGCTAGCGGGTACGAGCAGTACTTC; CDR3: CASSYSASGYEQYF
length: 17; D: TRBD1; size: many; V: TRBV5-5; J: TRBJ1-5; DNA: TGTGCCAGCAGCCCCAGGGGAGGGGGCAATTCTCATCAGCCCCAGCATTTT; CDR3: CASSPRGGGNSHQPQHF
length: 13; D: TRBD1; size: few; V: TRBV19; J: TRBJ1-1; DNA: TGTGCCAGTAGTGACAGGGAGAACACTGAAGCTTTCTTT; CDR3: CASSDRENTEAFF
length: 17; D: TRBD2; size: many; V: TRBV11-2; J: TRBJ2-1; DNA: TGTGCCAGCAGCTTAGATCCCAAGGCTAGCGGCTACAATGAGCAGTTCTTC; CDR3: CASSLDPKASGYNEQFF
length: 14; D: NA; size: many; V: TRBV7-9; J: TRBJ1-1; DNA: TGTGCCAGCAGCTTACGAGACAGGAACACTGAAGCTTTCTTT; CDR3: CASSLRDRNTEAFF
length: 19; D: TRBD1; size: many; V: TRBV5-4; J: TRBJ1-5; DNA: TGTGCCAGCAGCCTACAACCGGGACAGGGGCCATATAGCAATCAGCCCCAGCATTTT; CDR3: CASSLQPGQGPYSNQPQHF
length: 14; D: NA; size: few; V: TRBV7-7; J: TRBJ2-5; DNA: TGTGCCAGCAGCCCTATTACTAGAGGAGAGACCCAGTACTTC; CDR3: CASSPITRGETQYF
length: 13; D: NA; size: many; V: TRBV7-6; J: TRBJ1-1; DNA: TGTGCCAGCAGCTTATCTTCGAACACTGAAGCTTTCTTT; CDR3: CASSLSSNTEAFF
length: 15; D: TRBD1; size: many; V: TRBV12-3/TRBV12-4; J: TRBJ1-4; DNA: TGTGCCAGCAGGGGAATTACGGGGACAGCTGAAAAACTGTTTTTT; CDR3: CASRGITGTAEKLFF
length: 14; D: TRBD1; size: many; V: TRBV7-6; J: TRBJ1-3; DNA: TGTGCCAGCAGCCCCAGGGGGGTAGGAAACACCATATATTTT; CDR3: CASSPRGVGNTIYF
length: 12; D: TRBD1; size: NA; V: TRBV29-1; J: TRBJ1-5; DNA: TGCAGGGGGAACAGGGGGCCTCAGCCCCAGCATTTT; CDR3: CRGNRGPQPQHF
length: 18; D: TRBD2; size: NA; V: TRBV28; J: TRBJ2-3; DNA: TGTGCCAGCAGCGATCCCTGGAGGACTAGCGGTACCACAGATACGCAGTATTTT; CDR3: CASSDPWRTSGTTDTQYF
length: 19; D: TRBD2; size: few; V: TRBV29-1; J: TRBJ2-1; DNA: TGCAGCGTTGAAGCCCTTGGGACTAGCGGGAGAAGCTCCTACAATGAGCAGTTCTTC; CDR3: CSVEALGTSGRSSYNEQFF
length: 16; D: NA; size: many; V: TRBV2; J: TRBJ1-5; DNA: TGTGCCAGCAGTGATCGGTTGGTGGTTAGCAATCAGCCCCAGCATTTT; CDR3: CASSDRLVVSNQPQHF
length: 14; D: NA; size: NA; V: TRBV12-3/TRBV12-4; J: TRBJ2-7; DNA: TGTGCCAGCAGTTTGAGGATGGGCTCGGGGGAGCAGTACTTC; CDR3: CASSLRMGSGEQYF
length: 15; D: TRBD1; size: NA; V: TRBV28; J: TRBJ2-7; DNA: TGTGCCAGCAGTTTACACACAGGGGGCGGCTCCGAGCAGTACTTC; CDR3: CASSLHTGGGSEQYF
length: 15; D: TRBD2; size: many; V: TRBV7-9; J: TRBJ2-1; DNA: TGTGCCAGCAGCTCGGGACTAGCGGGAGTTTATGAGCAGTTCTTC; CDR3: CASSSGLAGVYEQFF
length: 17; D: NA; size: many; V: TRBV7-9; J: TRBJ2-1; DNA: TGTGCCAGCAGCGTTCCCAGCGGAGTGCCCGCCTACAATGAGCAGTTCTTC; CDR3: CASSVPSGVPAYNEQFF
length: 16; D: TRBD1; size: many; V: TRBV7-9; J: TRBJ1-2; DNA: TGTGCCAGCAGCCGCGACTTTGACAGGGGGCAGGGTGGCTACACCTTC; CDR3: CASSRDFDRGQGGYTF
length: 14; D: TRBD2; size: many; V: TRBV6-2/TRBV6-3; J: TRBJ2-7; DNA: TGTGCCAGCAGTTCCTGGACTAGCGGTTACGAGCAGTACTTC; CDR3: CASSSWTSGYEQYF
length: 15; D: NA; size: many; V: TRBV27; J: TRBJ1-2; DNA: TGTGCCAGCAGCCCACAGCCGGGACAAAGTTATGGCTACACCTTC; CDR3: CASSPQPGQSYGYTF
length: 16; D: NA; size: many; V: TRBV13; J: TRBJ2-1; DNA: TGTGCCAGCAGCTCCCGACTCGCTAGCTCCTACAATGAGCAGTTCTTC; CDR3: CASSSRLASSYNEQFF
length: 13; D: NA; size: few; V: TRBV27; J: TRBJ2-7; DNA: TGTGCCAGCAGGGCCGCGGCCCCCTACGAGCAGTACTTC; CDR3: CASRAAAPYEQYF
length: 17; D: TRBD1; size: few; V: TRBV12-3/TRBV12-4; J: TRBJ1-5; DNA: TGTGCCAGCAGCGCCACGGACAGGGGCCATAGCAATCAGCCCCAGCATTTT; CDR3: CASSATDRGHSNQPQHF
length: 14; D: TRBD1; size: many; V: TRBV6-6; J: TRBJ2-3; DNA: TGTGCCAGCAGTTCCAAGGGACAGGGTGATACGCAGTATTTT; CDR3: CASSSKGQGDTQYF
length: 15; D: NA; size: many; V: TRBV19; J: TRBJ1-2; DNA: TGTGCCAGTAGCACCCCCAGGACAGACTGGGATGGCTACACCTTC; CDR3: CASSTPRTDWDGYTF
length: 13; D: NA; size: many; V: TRBV5-4; J: TRBJ1-1; DNA: TGTGCCAGCAGCGCGGGATTCAACACTGAAGCTTTCTTT; CDR3: CASSAGFNTEAFF
length: 14; D: NA; size: few; V: TRBV5-1; J: TRBJ2-5; DNA: TGCGCCAGCGGCGGGGGCAGGGGCGTTGAGACCCAGTACTTC; CDR3: CASGGGRGVETQYF
length: 17; D: TRBD2; size: many; V: TRBV7-8; J: TRBJ2-2; DNA: TGTGCCAGCAGCTTCCGGCCTACTAGCGCGAACACCGGGGAGCTGTTTTTT; CDR3: CASSFRPTSANTGELFF
length: 12; D: TRBD1; size: many; V: TRBV7-9; J: TRBJ1-3; DNA: TGTGCCAGCCGGACAGGGGGAAACACCATATATTTT; CDR3: CASRTGGNTIYF
length: 13; D: TRBD1; size: many; V: TRBV6-6; J: TRBJ1-2; DNA: TGTGCCGGCACGACAGGGGAATTTTATGGCTACACCTTC; CDR3: CAGTTGEFYGYTF
length: 17; D: TRBD1; size: few; V: TRBV5-1; J: TRBJ1-6; DNA: TGCGCCAGCAGCTGGACAGGGTCCCCGGAGGTGGATTCACCCCTCCACTTT; CDR3: CASSWTGSPEVDSPLHF
length: 18; D: NA; size: few; V: TRBV9; J: TRBJ2-2; DNA: TGTGCCAGCAGCCCTGTACCCCTCTTTGAGGCGAACACCGGGGAGCTGTTTTTT; CDR3: CASSPVPLFEANTGELFF
length: 16; D: TRBD1; size: few; V: TRBV6-1; J: TRBJ1-5; DNA: TGTGCCAGCAGTGACCGGGACAGCGCTCCTAATCAGCCCCAGCATTTT; CDR3: CASSDRDSAPNQPQHF
length: 14; D: TRBD1; size: many; V: TRBV18; J: TRBJ1-4; DNA: TGTGCCAGCTCCCGGGAGGGACAGGGGGAATCCAGGACTTTT; CDR3: CASSREGQGESRTF